This T cell receptor (beta chain) originates from a study of shared clonotypes between healthy human individuals. As defined, naive CD8 cells were CD45RO-negative and positively selected for CCR7, with terminally differentiated effector memory CD45RA+ cells excluded. CDR3 size: 17 residues. The germline V gene encodes CDR1 MDHEN and CDR2 SYDVKM. J gave up 3 bases and V 4 bases, and 14 bases lay outside the gene matches. TCRdb keeps only in-frame clones here, not all; method: immunoSEQ multiplex PCR. The repertoire holds around 560,000 clones, with approximately 95% as singletons. The sample taken for sequencing was naive CD8+ T cells sorted from blood. The receptor was derived from a woman aged 30 to 39 in good health. This chain uses TRBV28 with TRBJ2-7, with 8 bases that match TRBD1. For the CDR3, the DNA is TGTGCCAGCAGTTCAACGACAGGGGATTGGGCTTACTACGAGCAGTACTTC. The encoded protein is CASSSTTGDWAYYEQYF.